The source of this T cell receptor (beta chain) is a study of cytomegalovirus exposure and HLA in healthy donors. Study-wide points: Later work found most CMV-associated TCR beta chains apparently HLA-restricted. Later work associated over 15,000 TCR beta sequences with HLA alleles at 0.05 false discovery rate.

In the case of this clone: The antigen is undetermined.

Researchers ran the PCR with 60 Vbeta and 13 Jbeta primers. Repertoires were generated with immunoSEQ multiplex PCR, while TCRdb's copy carries only in-frame clones and drops some. The sample records around 200,000 clones, roughly 83% being singletons. This CDR3 spans 14 amino acids. Germline CDR1 is MDHEN and CDR2 is SYDVKM. The J segment lost 3 bases and the V segment lost 6 bases, leaving 8 bases of the junction unmatched. Sequenced input: PBMCs. This TCR was recovered from a girl aged 10 to 17 in good health and CMV-seronegative. The V and J genes are TRBV28 and TRBJ2-7; TRBD1 aligns across 7 bases. The CDR3 sequence: CASRHRDRHYEQYF. CDR3 nucleotides: TGTGCCAGCAGGCACCGGGACAGACACTACGAGCAGTACTTC. The variable domain in full, completed from reference TRBV28 and TRBJ2-7, reads DVKVTQSSRYLVKRTGEKVFLECVQDMDHENMFWYRQDPGLGLRLIYFSYDVKMKEKGDIPEGYSVSREKKERFSLILESASTNQTSMYLCASRHRDRHYEQYFGPGTRLTVT.